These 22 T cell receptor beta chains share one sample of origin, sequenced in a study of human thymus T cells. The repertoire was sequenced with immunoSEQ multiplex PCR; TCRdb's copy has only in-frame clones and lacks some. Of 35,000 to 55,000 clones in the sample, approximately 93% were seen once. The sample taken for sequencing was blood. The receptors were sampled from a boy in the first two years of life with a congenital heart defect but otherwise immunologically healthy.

CDR3 sequence: CASSPNRVNTEAFF. In DNA, the CDR3 is TGCGCCAGCAGCCCAAACAGGGTGAACACTGAAGCTTTCTTT. This chain uses TRBV5-1 with TRBJ1-1, with D perhaps matching TRBD1 (6 bases). Per germline, CDR1 SGHRS and CDR2 YFSETQ. The CDR3 covers 14 residues. The ends were cut back, 4 bases at V and 0 bases at J, with 10 bases in the middle.

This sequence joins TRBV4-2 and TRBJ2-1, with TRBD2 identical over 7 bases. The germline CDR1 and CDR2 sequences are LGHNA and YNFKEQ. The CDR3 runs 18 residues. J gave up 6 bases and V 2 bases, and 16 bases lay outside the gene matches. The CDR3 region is CASSQISDSGRPGNEQFF. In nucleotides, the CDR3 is TGTGCCAGCAGCCAAATTTCCGATAGCGGGCGGCCTGGCAATGAGCAGTTCTTC.

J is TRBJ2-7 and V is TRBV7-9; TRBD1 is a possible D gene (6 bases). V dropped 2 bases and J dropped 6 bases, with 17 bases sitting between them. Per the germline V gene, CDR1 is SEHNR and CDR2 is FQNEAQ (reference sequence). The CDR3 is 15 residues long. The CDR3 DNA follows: TGTGCCAGCAGCTTAACCGTGACAGGACGCCCCGAGCAGTACTTC. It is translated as CASSLTVTGRPEQYF.

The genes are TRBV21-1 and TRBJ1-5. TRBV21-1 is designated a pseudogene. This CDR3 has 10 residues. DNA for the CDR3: TGTGCCAGCACCGGGAGGGCCCAGCATTTT. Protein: CASTGRAQHF.

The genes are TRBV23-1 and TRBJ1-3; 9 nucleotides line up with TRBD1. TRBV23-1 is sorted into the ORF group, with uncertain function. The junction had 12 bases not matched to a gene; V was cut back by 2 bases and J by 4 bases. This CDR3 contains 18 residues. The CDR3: CASSQKRFDRGTGNTIYF. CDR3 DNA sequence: TGCGCCAGCAGTCAAAAGAGGTTCGACAGGGGGACCGGAAACACCATATATTTT.

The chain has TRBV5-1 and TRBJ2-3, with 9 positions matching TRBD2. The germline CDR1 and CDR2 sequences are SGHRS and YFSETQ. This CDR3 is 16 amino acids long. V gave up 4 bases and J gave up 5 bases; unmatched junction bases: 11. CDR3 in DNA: TGCGCCAGCAGCCTAAGCGGGGGGCCCCGGGGAGATACGCAGTATTTT. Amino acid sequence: CASSLSGGPRGDTQYF.

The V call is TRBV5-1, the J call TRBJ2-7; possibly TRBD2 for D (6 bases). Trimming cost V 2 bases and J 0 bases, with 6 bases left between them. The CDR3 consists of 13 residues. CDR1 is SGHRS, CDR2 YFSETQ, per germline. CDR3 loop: CASSLLASYEQYF. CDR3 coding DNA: TGCGCCAGCAGCTTACTAGCCTCCTACGAGCAGTACTTC.

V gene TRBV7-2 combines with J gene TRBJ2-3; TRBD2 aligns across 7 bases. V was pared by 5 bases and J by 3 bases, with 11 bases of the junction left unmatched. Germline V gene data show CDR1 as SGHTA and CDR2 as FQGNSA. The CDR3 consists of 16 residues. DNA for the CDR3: TGTGCCAGCAGCCTTTCACCGGGGGAGGGGACAGATACGCAGTATTTT. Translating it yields CASSLSPGEGTDTQYF.

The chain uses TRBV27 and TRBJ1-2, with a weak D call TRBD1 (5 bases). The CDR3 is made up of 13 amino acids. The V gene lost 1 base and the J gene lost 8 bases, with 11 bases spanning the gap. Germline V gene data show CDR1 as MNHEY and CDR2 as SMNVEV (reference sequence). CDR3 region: CASSLLGGEGYTF. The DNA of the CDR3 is TGTGCCAGCAGTTTATTGGGGGGAGAGGGCTACACCTTC.

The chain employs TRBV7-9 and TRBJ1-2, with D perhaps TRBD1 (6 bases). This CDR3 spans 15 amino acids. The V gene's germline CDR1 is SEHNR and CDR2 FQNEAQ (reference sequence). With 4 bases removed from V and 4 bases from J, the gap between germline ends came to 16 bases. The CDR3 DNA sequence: TGTGCCAGCAGCTCCGCAGCGGGACAACTCTATGGCTACACCTTC. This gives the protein CASSSAAGQLYGYTF. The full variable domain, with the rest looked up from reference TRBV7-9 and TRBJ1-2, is DTGVSQNPRHKITKRGQNVTFRCDPISEHNRLYWYRQTLGQGPEFLTYFQNEAQLEKSRLLSDRFSAERPKGSFSTLEIQRTEQGDSAMYLCASSSAAGQLYGYTFGSGTRLTVV.

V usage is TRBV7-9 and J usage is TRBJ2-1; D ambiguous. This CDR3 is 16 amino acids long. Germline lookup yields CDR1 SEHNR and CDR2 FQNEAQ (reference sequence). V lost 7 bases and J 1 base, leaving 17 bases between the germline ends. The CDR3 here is CASNGLPGLSYNEQFF. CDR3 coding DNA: TGTGCCAGCAACGGTTTACCGGGTCTTTCCTACAATGAGCAGTTCTTC. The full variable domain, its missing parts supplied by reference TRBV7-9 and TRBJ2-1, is DTGVSQNPRHKITKRGQNVTFRCDPISEHNRLYWYRQTLGQGPEFLTYFQNEAQLEKSRLLSDRFSAERPKGSFSTLEIQRTEQGDSAMYLCASNGLPGLSYNEQFFGPGTRLTVL.

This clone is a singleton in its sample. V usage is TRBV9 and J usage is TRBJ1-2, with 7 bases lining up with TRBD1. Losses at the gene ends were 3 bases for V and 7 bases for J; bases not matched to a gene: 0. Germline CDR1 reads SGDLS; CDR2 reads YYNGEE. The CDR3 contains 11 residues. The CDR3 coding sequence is TGTGCCAGCAGCGGACAGGGTGGCTACACCTTC. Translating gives CASSGQGGYTF.

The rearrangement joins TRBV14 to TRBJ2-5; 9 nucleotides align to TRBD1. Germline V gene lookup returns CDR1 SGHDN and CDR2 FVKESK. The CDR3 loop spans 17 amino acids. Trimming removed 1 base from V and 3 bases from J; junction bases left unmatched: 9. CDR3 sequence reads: CASSQGPTGGVKETQYF. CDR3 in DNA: TGTGCCAGCAGCCAAGGGCCCACAGGGGGCGTAAAAGAGACCCAGTACTTC.

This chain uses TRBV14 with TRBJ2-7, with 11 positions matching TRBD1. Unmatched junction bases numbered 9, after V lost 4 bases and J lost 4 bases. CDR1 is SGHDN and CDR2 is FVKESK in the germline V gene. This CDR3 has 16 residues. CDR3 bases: TGTGCCAGCAGCCGAATAGGACAGGGGGCTCAATACGAGCAGTACTTC. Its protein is CASSRIGQGAQYEQYF.

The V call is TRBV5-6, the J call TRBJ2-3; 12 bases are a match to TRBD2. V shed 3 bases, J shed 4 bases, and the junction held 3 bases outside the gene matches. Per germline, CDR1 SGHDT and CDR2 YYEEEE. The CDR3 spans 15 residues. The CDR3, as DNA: TGTGCCAGCAGCTGGAGACTAGCGGGGGCAGATACGCAGTATTTT. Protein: CASSWRLAGADTQYF.

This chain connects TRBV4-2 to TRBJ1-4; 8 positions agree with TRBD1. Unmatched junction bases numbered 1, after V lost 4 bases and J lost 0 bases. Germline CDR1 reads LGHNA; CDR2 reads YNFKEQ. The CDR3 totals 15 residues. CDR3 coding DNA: TGTGCCAGCAGCCTACAGGGGGCAACTAATGAAAAACTGTTTTTT. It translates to CASSLQGATNEKLFF.

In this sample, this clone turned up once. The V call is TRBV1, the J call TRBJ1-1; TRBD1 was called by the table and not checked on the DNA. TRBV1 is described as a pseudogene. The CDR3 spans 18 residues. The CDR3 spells CTSSQDTSVDRGRTEAFF. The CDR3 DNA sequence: TGCACCAGCAGCCAAGATACCTCCGTGGACAGGGGGCGAACTGAAGCTTTCTTT.

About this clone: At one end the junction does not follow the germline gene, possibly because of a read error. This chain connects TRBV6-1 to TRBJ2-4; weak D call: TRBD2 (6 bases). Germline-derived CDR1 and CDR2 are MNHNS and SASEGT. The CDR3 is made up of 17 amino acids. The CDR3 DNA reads TGTGTCAGCAGTGACGGGGGAGTAACCCGGGGCAAAAACATTCAGTACTTC. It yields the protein CVSSDGGVTRGKNIQYF.

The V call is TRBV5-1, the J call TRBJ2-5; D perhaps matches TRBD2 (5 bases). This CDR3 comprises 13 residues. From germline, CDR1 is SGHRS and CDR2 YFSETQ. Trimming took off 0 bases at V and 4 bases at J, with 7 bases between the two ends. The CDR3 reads CASSLGGGETQYF. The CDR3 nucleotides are TGCGCCAGCAGCTTGGGAGGAGGAGAGACCCAGTACTTC. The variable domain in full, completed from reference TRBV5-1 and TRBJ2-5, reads KAGVTQTPRYLIKTRGQQVTLSCSPISGHRSVSWYQQTPGQGLQFLFEYFSETQRNKGNFPGRFSGRQFSNSRSEMNVSTLELGDSALYLCASSLGGGETQYFGPGTRLLVL.

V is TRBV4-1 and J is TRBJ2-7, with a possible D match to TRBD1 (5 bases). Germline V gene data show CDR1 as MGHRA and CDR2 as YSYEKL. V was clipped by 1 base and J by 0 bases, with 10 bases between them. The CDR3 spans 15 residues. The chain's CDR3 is CASSQVTGPSYEQYF. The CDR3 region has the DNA TGCGCCAGCAGCCAAGTAACAGGCCCCTCCTACGAGCAGTACTTC.

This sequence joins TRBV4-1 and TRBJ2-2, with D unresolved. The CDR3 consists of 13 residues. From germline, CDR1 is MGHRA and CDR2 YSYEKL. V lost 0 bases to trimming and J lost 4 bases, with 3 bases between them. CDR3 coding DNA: TGCGCCAGCAGCCAAGAGCTCACCGGGGAGCTGTTTTTT. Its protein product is CASSQELTGELFF.

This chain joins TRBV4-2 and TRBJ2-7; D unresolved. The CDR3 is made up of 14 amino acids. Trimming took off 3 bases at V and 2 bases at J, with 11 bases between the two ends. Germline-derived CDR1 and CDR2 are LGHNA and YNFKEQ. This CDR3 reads CASSQGFGAYEQYF. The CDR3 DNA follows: TGTGCCAGCAGCCAGGGGTTTGGAGCCTACGAGCAGTACTTC.